This T cell receptor (beta chain) is drawn from a study of Graves' ophthalmopathy and Graves' hyperthyroidism. About this clonotype: The junction departs from the called germline gene at one end, perhaps through a read error.

Exclusion criteria comprised other autoimmune diseases, uncontrolled infections, pregnancy or lactation in patients. Using RNA transcripts, the TCR beta CDR3 regions were amplified. First-round RT-PCR used HTBI primers; second-round multiplex PCR followed. In TCRdb, the multiplex PCR reads were re-called with MiXCR into one record per CDR3 protein. The table lists hundreds of thousands of distinct CDR3 sequences, about 44% of them singletons, with approximately 43% in the top ten. CDR1 and CDR2 (germline): MNHEY, SVGAGI. The CDR3 totals 16 residues. The source of this sequence is an adult man with Graves' ophthalmopathy. The sequencing input was peripheral blood. This chain connects TRBV6-5 to TRBJ2-7; no clear D. In DNA form, the CDR3 reads TGTGCCAGCAGTTACTATGTTACGTGGAGCTCCTACGAGCAGTACTTT. Translated: CASSYYVTWSSYEQYF.